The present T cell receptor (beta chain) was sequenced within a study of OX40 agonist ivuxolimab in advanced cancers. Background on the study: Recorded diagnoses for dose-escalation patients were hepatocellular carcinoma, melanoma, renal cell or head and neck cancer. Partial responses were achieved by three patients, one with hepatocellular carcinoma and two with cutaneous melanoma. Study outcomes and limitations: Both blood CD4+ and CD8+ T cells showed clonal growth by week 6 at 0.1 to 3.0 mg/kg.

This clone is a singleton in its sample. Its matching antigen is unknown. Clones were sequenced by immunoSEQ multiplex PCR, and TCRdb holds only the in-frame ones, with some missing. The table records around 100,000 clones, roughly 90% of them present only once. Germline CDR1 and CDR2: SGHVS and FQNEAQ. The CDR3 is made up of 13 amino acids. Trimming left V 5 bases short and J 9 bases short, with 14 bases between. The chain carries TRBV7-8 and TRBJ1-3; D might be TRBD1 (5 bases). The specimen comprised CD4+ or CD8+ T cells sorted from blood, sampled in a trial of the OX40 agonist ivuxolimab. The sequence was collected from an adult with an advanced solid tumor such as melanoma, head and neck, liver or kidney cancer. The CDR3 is CASSRTAGGTIYF. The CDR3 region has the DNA TGTGCCAGCAGCCGAACCGCCGGGGGCACCATATATTTT.